Listed here is a single TCR beta chain. The antigen remains undetermined. This sample is drawn from a study of CD8 T cells in Susac syndrome. Broader study findings: That the number of individuals in its TCR sequencing and HLA analysis was relatively small was acknowledged by the study.

Random-hexamer reverse transcription was applied to about 0.45 to 1 ug RNA. With immunoSEQ multiplex PCR, TCR beta CDR3 was amplified across 54 Vbeta and 13 Jbeta. TCRdb itself ran the immunoSEQ multiplex PCR reads through MiXCR, one entry per CDR3 protein. The table lists hundreds of thousands of distinct CDR3 sequences, about 88% of them singletons. The sequence was obtained from a human donor with multiple sclerosis. Specimen: CD8+ T cells from PBMCs.

This chain's CDR3 is CAISESVLTDTQYF. CDR3 nucleotides: TGTGCCATCAGTGAATCCGTACTCACAGATACGCAGTATTTT. The chain is built from TRBV10-3 and TRBJ2-3; unclear D gene. The germline V gene encodes CDR1 ENHRY and CDR2 SYGVKD. The CDR3 has 14 residues. V was pared by 3 bases and J by 2 bases, with 9 bases between.